Below, 27 T cell receptor beta chains from the same sample are listed, as sequenced in a study of cytotoxic CD8 clonotypes in ibrutinib-treated CLL. Here immunoSEQ multiplex PCR was the method, and the copy in TCRdb shows in-frame clones only, minus some. The sample records 250,000 to 350,000 clones, less than 85% being singletons. The material sequenced was PBMCs, taken at disease progression, from a patient treated with ibrutinib. These receptors came from a human donor with chronic lymphocytic leukemia.

The gene calls are TRBV28 and TRBJ1-3, with 9 nucleotides matching TRBD1. Germline V gives CDR1 MDHEN, CDR2 SYDVKM. CDR3 size: 15 residues. Losses at the gene ends were 7 bases for V and 2 bases for J; bases not matched to a gene: 6. The CDR3 loop is CASTLTGGTGNTIYF. The CDR3 DNA follows: TGTGCCAGCACCTTGACAGGGGGTACTGGAAACACCATATATTTT.

This chain uses TRBV7-9 with TRBJ2-1; the D gene is possibly TRBD2 (5 bases). Germline values: CDR1 SEHNR, CDR2 FQNEAQ (reference sequence). The germline V and J ends were trimmed by 4 bases and 0 bases, with 10 bases remaining between them. This CDR3 has 15 residues. This CDR3 is CASSSRRDSYNEQFF. The DNA of the CDR3 is TGTGCCAGCAGCTCGCGTCGGGACTCCTACAATGAGCAGTTCTTC.

The J gene is TRBJ2-7, the V gene TRBV9; D not resolved. The CDR3 has 13 amino acids. Germline V gene lookup returns CDR1 SGDLS and CDR2 YYNGEE. V was shortened by 7 bases and J by 2 bases, with 13 bases between the two germline ends. CDR3 sequence: CASSRDVTYEQYF. As DNA, the CDR3 is TGTGCCAGCTCCAGAGATGTAACCTACGAGCAGTACTTC.

V and J are TRBV7-3 and TRBJ2-1; 11 positions match TRBD2. In germline, CDR1 is SGHTA, CDR2 FQGTGA. The V gene end was trimmed by 5 bases and the J gene end by 8 bases; junction bases not matched to a gene: 14. The CDR3 is made up of 17 amino acids. CDR3 amino acids: CASSPYPLLAGVDEQFF. The DNA of the CDR3 is TGTGCCAGCAGCCCTTACCCGCTACTAGCGGGAGTAGATGAGCAGTTCTTC. Combining the CDR3 with reference TRBV7-3 and TRBJ2-1 gives the whole variable domain GAGVSQTPSNKVTEKGKYVELRCDPISGHTALYWYRQSLGQGPEFLIYFQGTGAADDSGLPNDRFFAVRPEGSVSTLKIQRTERGDSAVYLCASSPYPLLAGVDEQFFGPGTRLTVL.

V usage is TRBV29-1 and J usage is TRBJ2-5; TRBD1 is a possible D gene (5 bases). Germline CDR1 reads SQVTM; CDR2 reads ANQGSEA. This CDR3 contains 13 residues. V lost 7 bases and J 1 base, leaving 13 bases between the germline ends. CDR3 in amino acids: CSALDTAQETQYF. The CDR3 bases are TGCAGCGCCCTGGACACGGCCCAAGAGACCCAGTACTTC.

The table lists this clone with a count of one. The rearrangement uses TRBV7-8 and TRBJ2-5; a possible D gene is TRBD2 (6 bases). The germline V and J ends were trimmed by 5 bases and 9 bases, with 16 bases remaining between them. CDR1 and CDR2 (germline): SGHVS, FQNEAQ. The CDR3 totals 13 residues. The CDR3 loop reads CASSGGSSAAQYF. CDR3 sequence (DNA): TGTGCCAGCAGCGGAGGGTCCAGCGCGGCCCAGTACTTC.

The rearrangement links TRBV7-2 to TRBJ2-1; 7 nucleotides agree with TRBD2. Germline V gene lookup returns CDR1 SGHTA and CDR2 FQGNSA. The CDR3 runs to 13 residues. The J segment lost 8 bases and the V segment lost 4 bases, leaving 5 bases of the junction unmatched. CDR3 residues: CASSYGLVYEQFF. The CDR3 DNA is TGTGCCAGCAGCTATGGACTAGTCTATGAGCAGTTCTTC.

This chain joins TRBV28 and TRBJ1-4; D possibly corresponds to TRBD1 (5 bases). This CDR3 is 12 amino acids long. Trimming removed 6 bases from V and 8 bases from J, with 10 bases in between. Germline CDR1 is MDHEN and CDR2 is SYDVKM. The chain's CDR3 is CASRQEREKLFF. In DNA form, the CDR3 reads TGTGCCAGCAGACAGGAGCGGGAAAAACTGTTTTTT.

The V and J genes are TRBV6-6 and TRBJ2-7; D may be TRBD1 (6 bases). The CDR3 runs to 13 residues. Germline CDR1 MNHNY, CDR2 SVGAGI (reference sequence). V lost 7 bases, J lost 2 bases, and 12 bases lay in between. CDR3 nucleotide sequence: TGTGCCAGCACCTGGGACACGACCTACGAGCAGTACTTC. Its protein product is CASTWDTTYEQYF.

This chain uses TRBV18 with TRBJ2-7, with TRBD2 matching 7 bases. Germline-derived CDR1 and CDR2 are KGHSH and LQKENI. Losses at the gene ends were 2 bases for V and 3 bases for J; bases not matched to a gene: 7. This CDR3 is 15 amino acids long. The CDR3 here is CASSPWRELIYEQYF. The DNA of the CDR3 is TGTGCCAGCTCACCATGGCGGGAGTTGATCTACGAGCAGTACTTC.

The table lists this clone with a few counts. The chain joins TRBV7-3 to TRBJ2-1; no reliable D call. Trimming shortened V by 3 bases and J by 0 bases, and 3 bases separated the two germline ends. Germline CDR1 is SGHTA and CDR2 is FQGTGA. This CDR3 spans 13 amino acids. The CDR3 sequence is CASSLTSYNEQFF. The CDR3, as DNA: TGTGCCAGCAGCTTGACCTCCTACAATGAGCAGTTCTTC.

This clone was detected only a few times. The CDR3 sequence is CASSLAVGQTNYGYTF. CDR3 bases: TGTGCCAGCAGCTTAGCTGTGGGACAGACAAACTATGGCTACACCTTC. The chain is built from TRBV5-4 and TRBJ1-2; 7 nucleotides agree with TRBD1. The J segment lost 2 bases and the V segment lost 2 bases, leaving 9 bases of the junction unmatched. Germline V gene lookup returns CDR1 SGHNT and CDR2 YYREEE (reference sequence). The CDR3 contains 16 residues.

The CDR3 loop reads CASSSPGQGRDEQYF. The CDR3 DNA reads as TGTGCCAGCAGCTCGCCGGGACAGGGAAGGGACGAGCAGTACTTC. The V gene is TRBV27, the J gene TRBJ2-7, with 9 bases matching TRBD1. From germline, CDR1 is MNHEY and CDR2 SMNVEV (reference sequence). The ends lost 6 bases at V and 5 bases at J; junction bases unmatched: 11. This CDR3 has 15 residues.

This clone was counted a few times. CDR3 loop: CASSPTGKGQPQHF. The CDR3 coding sequence is TGTGCCAGCTCACCTACAGGGAAGGGCCAGCCCCAGCATTTT. The chain carries TRBV18 and TRBJ1-5, with D perhaps TRBD1 (6 bases). Trimming pared 3 bases from V and 7 bases from J, leaving 13 bases between. This CDR3 contains 14 residues. Germline V gene lookup returns CDR1 KGHSH and CDR2 LQKENI.

J is TRBJ1-4 and V is TRBV15; 9 bases map to TRBD1. The ends lost 0 bases at V and 8 bases at J; junction bases unmatched: 7. Per the germline V gene, CDR1 is LNHNV and CDR2 is YYDKDF (reference sequence). This CDR3 has 16 amino acids. The CDR3 loop reads CATSREKGQGWEKLFF. CDR3 DNA sequence: TGTGCCACCAGCAGAGAAAAGGGACAGGGCTGGGAAAAACTGTTTTTT.

V usage is TRBV28 and J usage is TRBJ2-7; 13 bases match TRBD2. The CDR3 consists of 19 residues. V was pared by 5 bases and J by 3 bases, with 16 bases of the junction left unmatched. Germline lookup yields CDR1 MDHEN and CDR2 SYDVKM. The CDR3 DNA reads TGTGCCAGCAGTCCCCTGGGGGGACTAGCGGGATTAGTCGTCTACGAGCAGTACTTC. The encoded protein is CASSPLGGLAGLVVYEQYF.

The chain is built from TRBV7-3 and TRBJ2-1; weak D call: TRBD1 (5 bases). V lost 5 bases, J lost 10 bases, and 15 bases lay in between. The CDR3 consists of 13 residues. Looked up from germline, CDR1 is SGHTA and CDR2 is FQGTGA. In nucleotides, the CDR3 is TGTGCCAGCAGCGTATCAGGGTCGATCGAGCAGTTCTTC. It translates to CASSVSGSIEQFF.

J is TRBJ1-1 and V is TRBV5-1; possible D gene TRBD1, 6 bases. V lost 4 bases, J lost 1 base, and 17 bases lay in between. From germline, CDR1 is SGHRS and CDR2 YFSETQ. The CDR3 is made up of 16 amino acids. The CDR3 DNA follows: TGCGCCAGCAGCGGGCAATTCGGGACAAGGAACACTGAAGCTTTCTTT. It specifies CASSGQFGTRNTEAFF.

This chain links TRBV7-2 with TRBJ1-2; 10 bases are a match to TRBD1. Trimming at V came to 3 bases and at J to 7 bases, leaving 8 bases not matched to a gene. Germline CDR1 is SGHTA and CDR2 is FQGNSA. The CDR3 loop spans 15 amino acids. Here the CDR3 reads CASSFGPRDRGGYTF. As DNA, the CDR3 is TGTGCCAGCAGCTTTGGCCCCCGGGACAGGGGTGGCTACACCTTC.

The J gene is TRBJ1-1, the V gene TRBV7-9; D gene unclear. Trimming took off 1 base at V and 5 bases at J, with 8 bases between the two ends. This CDR3 has 13 residues. Germline V CDR1 and CDR2: SEHNR, FQNEAQ (reference sequence). CDR3 in amino acids: CASSLGGRTEAFF. For the CDR3, the DNA is TGTGCCAGCAGCTTAGGAGGGCGGACTGAAGCTTTCTTT. Full variable domain (remainder filled in from reference TRBV7-9 and TRBJ1-1): DTGVSQNPRHKITKRGQNVTFRCDPISEHNRLYWYRQTLGQGPEFLTYFQNEAQLEKSRLLSDRFSAERPKGSFSTLEIQRTEQGDSAMYLCASSLGGRTEAFFGQGTRLTVV.

The chain couples TRBV10-1 to TRBJ2-5, with TRBD2 as a possible D gene (6 bases). From germline, CDR1 is WNHNN and CDR2 SYGVQD (reference sequence). The CDR3 has 13 residues. Trimming pared 7 bases from V and 2 bases from J, leaving 11 bases between. The CDR3 protein is CASKRDLQETQYF. Written as DNA, the CDR3 is TGCGCCAGCAAGAGGGACTTACAAGAGACCCAGTACTTC.

This chain connects TRBV10-1 to TRBJ2-7, with TRBD2 matching 13 bases. Germline V gene lookup returns CDR1 WNHNN and CDR2 SYGVQD (reference sequence). This CDR3 comprises 19 residues. The V segment lost 3 bases and the J segment 3 bases; nucleotides outside the gene matches: 14. The chain's CDR3 is CASSDGLPGLAGRNYEQYF. The DNA for the CDR3 is TGCGCCAGCAGTGATGGTCTCCCGGGACTAGCGGGAAGAAACTACGAGCAGTACTTC.

CDR3 in amino acids: CASSYGAGGNTIYF. The CDR3 nucleotides are TGTGCCAGCAGTTACGGGGCCGGCGGAAACACCATATATTTT. V usage is TRBV6-5 and J usage is TRBJ1-3; TRBD1 is a possible D gene (5 bases). The V and J ends lost 2 bases and 4 bases respectively, with 9 bases between them. The CDR3 has 14 residues. Germline V gene data show CDR1 as MNHEY and CDR2 as SVGAGI.

This clone was observed a handful of times. The chain has TRBV10-1 and TRBJ2-1, with D tentatively TRBD2 (6 bases). In germline, CDR1 is WNHNN, CDR2 SYGVQD (reference sequence). V gave up 3 bases and J gave up 6 bases, with 9 bases separating them. The CDR3 spans 13 residues. The CDR3 DNA follows: TGCGCCAGCAGTGAAGTGGGGGGCAATGAGCAGTTCTTC. Its protein product is CASSEVGGNEQFF.

This clone was counted a few times. This sequence joins TRBV6-5 and TRBJ2-2, with TRBD1 matching 8 bases. V shed 6 bases, J shed 7 bases, and the junction held 10 bases outside the gene matches. Germline loops: CDR1 MNHEY, CDR2 SVGAGI. The CDR3 is made up of 15 amino acids. CDR3 DNA: TGTGCCAGCAGCCGAGGGACAGGCTTCGGCGGGGAGCTGTTTTTT. It yields the protein CASSRGTGFGGELFF.

J is TRBJ2-1 and V is TRBV15; 12 nucleotides line up with TRBD2. V was pared by 7 bases and J by 5 bases, with 3 bases of the junction left unmatched. The CDR3 length is 14 residues. Germline lookup yields CDR1 LNHNV and CDR2 YYDKDF (reference sequence). The CDR3 sequence is CATKTSGSHNEQFF. CDR3 DNA: TGTGCCACCAAGACTAGCGGGAGCCACAATGAGCAGTTCTTC.

The V and J genes are TRBV5-4 and TRBJ1-4, with D unclear. Germline V gives CDR1 SGHNT, CDR2 YYREEE (reference sequence). The V and J ends lost 4 bases and 8 bases respectively, with 18 bases between them. This CDR3 region has 15 residues. The CDR3 sequence: CASSTAGLAQEKLFF. CDR3 nucleotides: TGTGCCAGCAGCACTGCCGGTTTGGCACAGGAAAAACTGTTTTTT.